There are many counts of the clone carrying this T cell receptor beta chain. Its target is unknown. These data originate in a study of T cell repertoires in cytomegalovirus infection. Study-level background: It can be stated that public TCR beta signatures indicated CMV infection as well as a matching HLA type.

J was trimmed by 7 bases and V by 6 bases; bases with no gene match: 10. The CDR3 consists of 15 residues. Whole-study findings and limits: CMV-specific TCR beta clonotypes restricted by HLA-C were the ones dominating the ex vivo response.

TCRdb analysed the reads with MiXCR anew, one entry per CDR3 protein. Found here are around 450,000 distinct CDR3 sequences, about 11% of them singletons; the top ten hold 10%. Specimen: PBMCs. The TCR originated in a human donor in good health (CMV status not recorded). Some clones in this sample may be carry-over from other donors' samples. The J gene is TRBJ1-4, the V gene TRBV12-3 or TRBV12-4; TRBD1 matches 8 bases. CDR3 residues: CASRLNRGSGEKLFF. CDR3 sequence (DNA): TGTGCCAGCAGACTCAACAGGGGGAGTGGTGAAAAACTGTTTTTT.